The next 10 T cell receptor beta chains were all read from a single sample in a study of response to subunit inactivated influenza vaccine. TCRdb called the RT-PCR reads again in MiXCR, with one record for every CDR3 protein. The sample holds about 150,000 distinct CDR3 sequences, about 10% seen once. The source material was CD8+ T cells sorted from PBMCs, sampled roughly 24 months after vaccination. The source is a man in his fifties or sixties who received an inactivated influenza vaccine.

The V and J genes are TRBV5-1 and TRBJ2-7; D perhaps matches TRBD1 (5 bases). Germline CDR1 SGHRS, CDR2 YFSETQ. Trimming shortened V by 0 bases and J by 0 bases, and 7 bases separated the two germline ends. The CDR3 covers 14 residues. The CDR3 here is CASSLAGYSYEQYF. For the CDR3, the DNA is TGCGCCAGCAGCTTGGCAGGGTACTCCTACGAGCAGTACTTC.

This clonotype has ten or more counts. The chain recombines TRBV7-9 with TRBJ2-7, with TRBD1 identical over 7 bases. Trimming took 6 bases from V and 5 from J; bases not matched to a gene: 13. The germline V gene encodes CDR1 SEHNR and CDR2 FQNEAQ (reference sequence). This CDR3 comprises 15 residues. CDR3 sequence: CASRGFTGAGNEQYF. The CDR3, as DNA: TGTGCCAGCAGGGGCTTTACAGGGGCTGGCAACGAGCAGTACTTC.

This clonotype was observed a handful of times. The rearrangement uses TRBV6-5 and TRBJ2-7; 14 nucleotides line up with TRBD2. Looked up from germline, CDR1 is MNHEY and CDR2 is SVGAGI. CDR3 length: 16 residues. The V and J ends lost 4 bases and 7 bases, in that order; junction bases with no gene match: 9. CDR3 loop: CASSLTSGRGRGEQYF. The DNA of the CDR3 is TGTGCCAGCAGTTTGACTAGCGGGAGGGGAAGGGGAGAGCAGTACTTC.

V usage is TRBV14 and J usage is TRBJ2-4; 7 positions match TRBD1. V dropped 1 base and J dropped 3; count of bases not matched to a gene: 6. The CDR3 loop spans 16 amino acids. CDR1 and CDR2 from the germline V gene are SGHDN and FVKESK. Written as DNA, the CDR3 is TGTGCCAGCAGCCAAGCCCCGCAGGGGGTCAAAAACATTCAGTACTTC. Amino acids: CASSQAPQGVKNIQYF.

This clonotype was recorded many times. V is TRBV28 and J is TRBJ2-1, with TRBD1 as a possible D gene (6 bases). Germline CDR1 reads MDHEN; CDR2 reads SYDVKM. The V gene lost 3 bases and the J gene lost 5 bases, with 17 bases spanning the gap. The CDR3 contains 16 residues. The DNA of the CDR3 is TGTGCCAGCAGTTTCTTGGGATCGGACAGCAACAATGAGCAGTTCTTC. This sequence encodes CASSFLGSDSNNEQFF.

The gene calls are TRBV4-3 and TRBJ2-4; D ambiguous. Between the trimmed V and J ends, which lost 1 base and 7 bases, there was a span of 14 bases. Germline-derived CDR1 and CDR2 are LGHNA and YSLEER. The CDR3 has 15 amino acids. The CDR3 DNA reads as TGCGCCAGCAGCCAAGTAGATAGTTTAAGCAACATTCAGTACTTC. Translation: CASSQVDSLSNIQYF.

The gene calls are TRBV12-3 or TRBV12-4 and TRBJ2-3; TRBD2 is a possible D gene (5 bases). The CDR3 is made up of 13 amino acids. Trimming cost V 6 bases and J 7 bases, with 14 bases left between them. Here the CDR3 DNA reads TGTGCCAGCAGCCCCCGAGGGCTATATACGCAGTATTTT. Encoded protein: CASSPRGLYTQYF.

This clonotype was seen many times. The chain is built from TRBV28 and TRBJ2-7, with D maybe TRBD1 (6 bases). The CDR3 runs 11 residues. With 6 bases removed from V and 7 bases from J, the gap between germline ends came to 10 bases. Germline V gene data show CDR1 as MDHEN and CDR2 as SYDVKM. DNA of the CDR3: TGTGCCAGCAGGACAGGTTGGGAGCAGTACTTC. Its translation: CASRTGWEQYF.

V usage is TRBV20-1 and J usage is TRBJ2-1; tentatively, D is TRBD2 (6 bases). Trimming left V 2 bases short and J 0 bases short, with 11 bases between. Germline V gene sequence: CDR1 DFQATT, CDR2 SNEGSKA (reference sequence). The CDR3 runs 15 residues. CDR3 in amino acids: CSARRDLSSYNEQFF. The CDR3 DNA sequence: TGCAGTGCTAGAAGGGACTTGAGCTCCTACAATGAGCAGTTCTTC.

This clonotype was observed a handful of times. CDR3 residues: CASSLSGPGEQFF. CDR3 sequence (DNA): TGTGCCAGCAGTTTGTCGGGGCCTGGGGAGCAGTTCTTC. V gene TRBV27 combines with J gene TRBJ2-1; D might be TRBD1 or TRBD2, each matching 5 bases. This CDR3 contains 13 residues. Germline CDR1 is MNHEY and CDR2 is SMNVEV (reference sequence). Between the trimmed V and J ends, which lost 3 bases and 10 bases, there was a span of 13 bases.